Below, one T cell receptor (beta chain) is given with its context. Its antigen is unidentified. The sample originates from a study of T cell responses to AZD1222 COVID-19 vaccine. Clones were sequenced by immunoSEQ multiplex PCR, and TCRdb holds only the in-frame ones, with some missing. Altogether under 110,000 clones are present, less than 90% being singletons, with the ten largest covering about 15%. Whole-study findings and limits: Females outnumbered males among donors, who were mostly white British; clonal diversity was possibly underestimated. Among spike-specific TCRs, nearly half reportedly target unmutated variant regions.

This specimen consisted of peripheral blood, obtained on day 0 of AZD1222 vaccination. This TCR came from an adult in good health.

The CDR3 is CATRSGGLNTEAFF. DNA for the CDR3: TGTGCCACCAGATCAGGGGGTCTGAACACTGAAGCTTTCTTT. The chain employs TRBV28 and TRBJ1-1, with 7 bases matching TRBD1. The CDR3 has 14 amino acids. J gave up 0 bases and V 10 bases, and 8 bases lay outside the gene matches. The V gene's germline CDR1 is MDHEN and CDR2 SYDVKM.